The clone carrying this TCR beta chain has more than one count but fewer than ten. Antigen: not known. TCRdb re-called the multiplex PCR reads through MiXCR, storing one row per CDR3 protein. The sample yields about 150,000 distinct CDR3 sequences, 20% to 25% seen once. Germline V gives CDR1 SGHTA, CDR2 FQGNSA. The V gene end was trimmed by 1 base and the J gene end by 2 bases; junction bases not matched to a gene: 7. The CDR3 sequence is 16 residues long. These data are taken from a study of breast tumors, draining lymph nodes, adjacent tissues. Whole-study results and caveats: Tumor TCR diversity was below lymph nodes but above nontumor tissue.

Axillary draining lymph nodes of breast cancer patients supplied the node samples. Sequenced input: axillary lymph node tissue. This TCR was sampled from a female donor with breast cancer. Some clones in this sample may be carry-over from other donors' samples. The V and J genes are TRBV7-2 and TRBJ2-5; TRBD2 matches 7 bases. The CDR3 loop is CASSLVALAEQETQYF. The CDR3 bases are TGTGCCAGCAGCTTAGTAGCGCTAGCGGAACAAGAGACCCAGTACTTC.